The present TCR beta chain was sequenced within a study of blood T cell repertoires in COVID-19. The overall study: Nucleic acid was either cDNA or gDNA, and it came from T cells, B-cell-depleted T cells, or PBMCs.

In the study's own analysis: It was from reference gene primer amplification that nucleated cell counts were estimated. Profiled with immunoSEQ multiplex PCR; TCRdb holds only in-frame clones, not every one. The DNA gave D and trimming, while V, J and clone size come from that table. In the table there are around 160,000 clones, roughly nine tenths of which are singletons. This clone was counted a single time. Per germline, CDR1 MDHEN and CDR2 SYDVKM. The CDR3 runs to 16 residues. Trimming left V 6 bases short and J 1 base short, with 18 bases between. The chain uses TRBV28 and TRBJ2-5, with a possible D match to TRBD1 (6 bases). Sequencing input: peripheral blood. This TCR was sampled from a young man with COVID-19, enrolled during active disease. CDR3 in amino acids: CASSPPETGRQETQYF. The DNA of the CDR3 is TGTGCCAGCAGCCCTCCCGAAACAGGGCGCCAAGAGACCCAGTACTTC.